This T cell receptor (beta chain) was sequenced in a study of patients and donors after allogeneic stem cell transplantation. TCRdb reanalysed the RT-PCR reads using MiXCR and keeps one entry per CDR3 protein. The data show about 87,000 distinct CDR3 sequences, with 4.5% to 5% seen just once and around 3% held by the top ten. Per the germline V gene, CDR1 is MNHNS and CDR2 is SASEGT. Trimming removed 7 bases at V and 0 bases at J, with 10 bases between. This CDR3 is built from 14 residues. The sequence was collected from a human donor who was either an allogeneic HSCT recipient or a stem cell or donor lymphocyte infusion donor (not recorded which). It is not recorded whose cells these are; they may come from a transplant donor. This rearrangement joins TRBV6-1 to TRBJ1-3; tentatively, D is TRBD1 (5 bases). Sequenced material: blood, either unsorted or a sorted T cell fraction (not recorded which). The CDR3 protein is CASISGSSGNTIYF. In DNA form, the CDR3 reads TGTGCCAGCATCTCAGGGAGCTCTGGAAACACCATATATTTT.